This T cell receptor beta chain stems from a study of blood T cell repertoires in COVID-19. Study-wide context: Acute and convalescent COVID-19 samples came from the United States, Italy and Spain. PBMCs, B-cell-depleted T cells, or T cells were the source of the cDNA or gDNA that made up the material.

Germline lookup yields CDR1 SGHTA and CDR2 FQGNSA. The CDR3 spans 14 residues. The V gene lost 5 bases and the J gene lost 1 base, with 11 bases spanning the gap. Study processing details: Reference gene primers were amplified, and this amplification served to estimate nucleated cell counts. Produced via immunoSEQ multiplex PCR; TCRdb's table is partial and in-frame only. V and J calls and clone size are as listed in that table; D and trimming were resolved from the DNA. Here the sample spans around 140,000 clones, roughly 84% being singletons. The chain links TRBV7-2 to TRBJ1-2, with a possible D match to TRBD1 (6 bases). The source of this sequence is a man aged 55 to 70 with acute or convalescent COVID-19. The sequenced sample was peripheral blood. The CDR3 DNA sequence: TGTGCCAGCAGCGACAGGTTGAATAACTATGGCTACACCTTC. Encoded protein: CASSDRLNNYGYTF.